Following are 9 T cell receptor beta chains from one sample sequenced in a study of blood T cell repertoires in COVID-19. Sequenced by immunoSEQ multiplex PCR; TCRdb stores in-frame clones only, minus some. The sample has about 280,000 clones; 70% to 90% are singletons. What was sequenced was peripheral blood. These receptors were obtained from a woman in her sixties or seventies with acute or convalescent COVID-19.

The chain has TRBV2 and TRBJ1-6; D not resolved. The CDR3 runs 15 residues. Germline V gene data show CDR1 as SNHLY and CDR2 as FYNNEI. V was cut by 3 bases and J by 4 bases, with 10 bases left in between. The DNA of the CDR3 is TGTGCCAGCAGTGAGCTAACTAGATATAATTCACCCCTCCACTTT. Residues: CASSELTRYNSPLHF.

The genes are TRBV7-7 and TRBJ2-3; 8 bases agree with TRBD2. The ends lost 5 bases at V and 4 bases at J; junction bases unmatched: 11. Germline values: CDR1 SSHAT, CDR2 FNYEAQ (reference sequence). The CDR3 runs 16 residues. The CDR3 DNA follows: TGTGCCAGCAGCCCACGGTCGGGGGGGAAGTCAGATACGCAGTATTTT. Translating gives CASSPRSGGKSDTQYF.

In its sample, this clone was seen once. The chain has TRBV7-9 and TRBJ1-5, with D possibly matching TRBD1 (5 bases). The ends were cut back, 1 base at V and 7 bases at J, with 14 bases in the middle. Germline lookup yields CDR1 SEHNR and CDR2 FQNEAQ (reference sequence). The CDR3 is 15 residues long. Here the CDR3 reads CASSLGGRGDQPQHF. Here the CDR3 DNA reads TGTGCCAGCAGCTTAGGCGGGAGAGGGGACCAGCCCCAGCATTTT.

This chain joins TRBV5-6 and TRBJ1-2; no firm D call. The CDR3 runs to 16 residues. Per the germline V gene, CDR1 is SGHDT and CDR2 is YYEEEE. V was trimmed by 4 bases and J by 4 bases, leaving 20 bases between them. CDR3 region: CASSPAAFGLSYGYTF. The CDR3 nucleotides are TGTGCCAGCAGCCCGGCGGCGTTTGGCCTGAGCTATGGCTACACCTTC. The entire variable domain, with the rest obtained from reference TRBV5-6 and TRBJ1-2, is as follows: DAGVTQSPTHLIKTRGQQVTLRCSPKSGHDTVSWYQQALGQGPQFIFQYYEEEERQRGNFPDRFSGHQFPNYSSELNVNALLLGDSALYLCASSPAAFGLSYGYTFGSGTRLTVV.

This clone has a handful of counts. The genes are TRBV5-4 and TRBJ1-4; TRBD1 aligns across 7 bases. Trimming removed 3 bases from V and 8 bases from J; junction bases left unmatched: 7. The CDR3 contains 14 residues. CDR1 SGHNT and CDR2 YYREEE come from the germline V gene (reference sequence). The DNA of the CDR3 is TGTGCCAGCAGCTCGGGACAGAGAATGGAAAAACTGTTTTTT. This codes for CASSSGQRMEKLFF.

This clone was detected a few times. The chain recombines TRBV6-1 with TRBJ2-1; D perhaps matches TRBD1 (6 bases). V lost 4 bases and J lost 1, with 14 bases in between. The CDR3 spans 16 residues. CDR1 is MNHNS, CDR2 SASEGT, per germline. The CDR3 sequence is CASSGRGGASYNEQFF. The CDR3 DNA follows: TGTGCCAGCAGTGGGAGAGGGGGTGCGTCCTACAATGAGCAGTTCTTC.

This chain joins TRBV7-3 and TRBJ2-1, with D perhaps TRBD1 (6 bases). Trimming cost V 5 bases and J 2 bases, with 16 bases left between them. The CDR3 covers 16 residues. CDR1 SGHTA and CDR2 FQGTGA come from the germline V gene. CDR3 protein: CASSANRDKPYNEQFF. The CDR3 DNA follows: TGTGCCAGCAGCGCAAACCGGGACAAGCCCTACAATGAGCAGTTCTTC.

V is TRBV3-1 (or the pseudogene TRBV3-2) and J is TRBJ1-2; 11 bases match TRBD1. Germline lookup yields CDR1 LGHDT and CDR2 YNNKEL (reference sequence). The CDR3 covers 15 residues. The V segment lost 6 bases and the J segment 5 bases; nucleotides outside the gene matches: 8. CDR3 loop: CASSRRTGGTYGYTF. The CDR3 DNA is TGTGCCAGCAGTCGACGGACAGGGGGCACGTATGGCTACACCTTC.

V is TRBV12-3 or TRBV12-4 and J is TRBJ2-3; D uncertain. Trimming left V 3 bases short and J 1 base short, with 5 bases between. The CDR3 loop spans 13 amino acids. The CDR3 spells CASSLQGTDTQYF. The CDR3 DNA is TGTGCCAGCAGTTTGCAGGGCACAGATACGCAGTATTTT.